The sequence of this T cell receptor beta chain was determined in a study of blood T cell repertoires in COVID-19. Sequencing used immunoSEQ multiplex PCR; TCRdb keeps in-frame clones, though not all of them. There are 25,000 to 30,000 clones in the sample; roughly 87% occur only once, and roughly 24% lies in the top ten. From germline, CDR1 is LGHDT and CDR2 YNNKEL (reference sequence). Trimming removed 5 bases at V and 3 bases at J, with 22 bases between. The CDR3 spans 18 residues. The clonotype comes from a human donor in a cohort sampled during active COVID-19. The V gene is TRBV3-1 (or the pseudogene TRBV3-2), the J gene TRBJ1-4; possibly TRBD1 for D (5 bases). The sequenced sample consisted of peripheral blood. CDR3 coding DNA: TGTGCCAGCAGCTCCCGACGGGGGAATCCTGGGGCTAATGAAAAACTGTTTTTT. Its protein is CASSSRRGNPGANEKLFF.